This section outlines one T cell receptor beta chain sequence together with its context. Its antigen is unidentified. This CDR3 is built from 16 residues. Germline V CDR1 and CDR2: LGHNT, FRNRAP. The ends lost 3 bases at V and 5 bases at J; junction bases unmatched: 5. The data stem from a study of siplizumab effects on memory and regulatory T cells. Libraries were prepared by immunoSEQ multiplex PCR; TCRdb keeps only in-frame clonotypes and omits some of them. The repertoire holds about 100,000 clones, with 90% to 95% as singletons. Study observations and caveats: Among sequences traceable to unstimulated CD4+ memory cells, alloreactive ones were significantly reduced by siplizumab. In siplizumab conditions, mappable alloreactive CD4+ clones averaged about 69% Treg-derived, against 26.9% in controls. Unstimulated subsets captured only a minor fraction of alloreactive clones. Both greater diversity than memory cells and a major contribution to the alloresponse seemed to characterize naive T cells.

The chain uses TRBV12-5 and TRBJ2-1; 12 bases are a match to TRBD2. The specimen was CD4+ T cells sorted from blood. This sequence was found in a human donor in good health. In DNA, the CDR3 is TGTGCTAGTGGTTTCCCCGGACTAGCGGGACACAATGAGCAGTTCTTC. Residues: CASGFPGLAGHNEQFF.